This TCR beta chain emerged from a study of shared clonotypes between healthy human individuals. Donors, without exception, were Caucasian adults residing in Nashville, Tennessee. Germline values: CDR1 SGHDT, CDR2 YYEEEE. The CDR3 runs 14 residues. Trimming cost V 7 bases and J 5 bases, with 16 bases left between them. Sequencing used immunoSEQ multiplex PCR; TCRdb keeps in-frame clones, though not all of them. Among over a million clones listed, more than 95% were seen once. The receptor comes from a man aged 25-45 years in good health. Sequenced material: naive CD4+ T cells sorted from blood. Specified subset: CD45RA+ positively selected. The chain combines TRBV5-6 with TRBJ2-1; D not certain. This chain's CDR3 is CASGIFTVNNEQFF. The CDR3, as DNA: TGTGCCAGCGGCATATTTACCGTCAACAATGAGCAGTTCTTC. The entire variable domain, with the rest obtained from reference TRBV5-6 and TRBJ2-1, is as follows: DAGVTQSPTHLIKTRGQQVTLRCSPKSGHDTVSWYQQALGQGPQFIFQYYEEEERQRGNFPDRFSGHQFPNYSSELNVNALLLGDSALYLCASGIFTVNNEQFFGPGTRLTVL.